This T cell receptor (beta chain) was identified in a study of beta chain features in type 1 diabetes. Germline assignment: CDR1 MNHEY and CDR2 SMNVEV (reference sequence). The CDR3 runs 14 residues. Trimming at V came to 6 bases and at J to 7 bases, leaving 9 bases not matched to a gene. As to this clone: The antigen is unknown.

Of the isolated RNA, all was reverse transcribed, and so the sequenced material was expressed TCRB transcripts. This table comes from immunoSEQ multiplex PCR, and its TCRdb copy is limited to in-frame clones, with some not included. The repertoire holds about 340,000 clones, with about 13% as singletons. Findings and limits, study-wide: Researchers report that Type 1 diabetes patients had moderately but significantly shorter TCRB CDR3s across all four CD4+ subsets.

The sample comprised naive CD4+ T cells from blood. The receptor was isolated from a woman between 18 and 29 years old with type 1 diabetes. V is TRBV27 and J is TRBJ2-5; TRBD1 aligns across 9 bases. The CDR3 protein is CASSLGGQGRTQYF. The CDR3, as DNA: TGTGCCAGCAGCTTGGGGGGACAGGGTAGGACCCAGTACTTC.